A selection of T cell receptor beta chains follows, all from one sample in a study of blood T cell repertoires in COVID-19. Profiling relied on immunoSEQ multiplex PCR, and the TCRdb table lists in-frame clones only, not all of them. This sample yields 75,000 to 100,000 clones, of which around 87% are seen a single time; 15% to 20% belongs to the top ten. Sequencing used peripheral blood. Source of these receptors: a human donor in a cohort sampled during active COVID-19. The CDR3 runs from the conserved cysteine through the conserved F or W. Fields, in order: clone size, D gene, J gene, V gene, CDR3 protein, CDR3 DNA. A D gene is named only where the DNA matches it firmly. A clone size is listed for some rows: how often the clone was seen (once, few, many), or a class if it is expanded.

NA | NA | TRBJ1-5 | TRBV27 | CASSEIRGSNQPQHF | TGTGCCAGCAGTGAAATTCGGGGGAGCAATCAGCCCCAGCATTTT
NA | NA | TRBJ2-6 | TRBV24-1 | CATSDMSAAGANVLTF | TGTGCCACCAGTGACATGTCGGCAGCGGGGGCCAACGTCCTGACTTTC
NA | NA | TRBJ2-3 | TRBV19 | CASSITSLDTQYF | TGTGCCAGTAGTATCACTAGCCTGGATACGCAGTATTTT
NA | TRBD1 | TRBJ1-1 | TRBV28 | CASTSVGQGGTEAFF | TGTGCCAGCACCTCGGTGGGACAGGGGGGCACTGAAGCTTTCTTT
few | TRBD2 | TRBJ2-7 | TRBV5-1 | CASSLEAGAHYEQYF | TGCGCCAGCAGCTTGGAAGCGGGAGCTCACTACGAGCAGTACTTC
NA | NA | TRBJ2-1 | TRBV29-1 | CSAVGQINEQFF | TGCAGCGCCGTGGGCCAGATCAATGAGCAGTTCTTC
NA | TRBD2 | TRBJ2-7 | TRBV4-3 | CASSPSIAGGYEQYF | TGCGCCAGCAGCCCTTCCATAGCGGGAGGGTACGAGCAGTACTTC
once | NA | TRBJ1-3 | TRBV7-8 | CASSVAGSIGNTIYF | TGTGCCAGCAGCGTGGCAGGATCCATCGGAAACACCATATATTTT
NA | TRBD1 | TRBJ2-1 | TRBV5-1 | CASSSGTGNNEQFF | TGCGCCAGCAGCTCCGGGACAGGAAACAATGAGCAGTTCTTC
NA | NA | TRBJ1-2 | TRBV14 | CASSGRAYGYTF | TGTGCCAGCAGCGGGAGAGCCTATGGCTACACCTTC
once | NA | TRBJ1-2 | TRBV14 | CASSQVNYGYTF | TGTGCCAGCAGCCAAGTAAACTATGGCTACACCTTC
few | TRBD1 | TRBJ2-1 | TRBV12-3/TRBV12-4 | CALRGRYNEQFF | TGTGCCCTCAGGGGGAGATACAATGAGCAGTTCTTC
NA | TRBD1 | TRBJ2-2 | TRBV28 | CASSPGTAGELFF | TGTGCCAGCAGTCCGGGGACAGCCGGGGAGCTGTTTTTT
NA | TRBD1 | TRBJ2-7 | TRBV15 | CATSRDLLGTVYEQYF | TGTGCCACCAGCAGAGACTTATTAGGGACAGTCTACGAGCAGTACTTC